This TCR beta chain was sequenced during a study of CXCR3-negative and CXCR3-positive naive CD8 T cells. General study findings and limits: Relative to CXCR3-negative naive cells, CXCR3-positive naive cells had more hydrophobic TRB CDR3s. Comparably high diversity was seen in both naive subsets, and much lower diversity in memory CD8+ cells. Both naive subsets, CXCR3-negative and CXCR3-positive, displayed similar TRBV-TRBJ usage, unlike memory cells.

Sorting was done in triplicate for each CD8+ T cell subset (around 300,000 cells each). CD45RO-CCR7+CD27+CD95- characterized naive CD8+ T cells. UMI labels and 5' RACE were used to prepare the TRB cDNA libraries. TCRdb reprocessed the 5' RACE reads and reports one entry per CDR3 protein, with no DNA. The repertoire table contains 150,000 or so distinct CDR3 sequences. In the case of this clonotype: The antigen remains undetermined.

There are 15 residues in the CDR3. Germline V gene data show CDR1 as MNHEY and CDR2 as SVGAGI. This TCR was sampled from a human donor in good health. Some clones in this sample may be carry-over from other donors' samples. V usage is TRBV6-5 and J usage is TRBJ2-7; the D call of TRBD1 rests on TCRdb alone, since no DNA is present to check it. The source material was naive CXCR3+ CD8+ T cells from blood. The subset was: CD45RO-CCR7+CD27+CD95- naive CD8+ T cells expressing CXCR3 (TNR3+). The CDR3 loop is CASSPGTGSLYEQYF.